This TCR beta chain stems from a study of T-cell memory formation after mild COVID-19. TCRdb reprocessed the 5' RACE reads with MiXCR, giving one entry per CDR3 protein. The repertoire holds approximately 210,000 distinct CDR3 sequences, with approximately 10% as singletons. There are 14 residues in the CDR3. The V end lost 0 bases, the J end lost 5 bases, and 11 bases lay between the germline ends. Germline CDR1 is MNHEY and CDR2 is SVGEGT. The rearrangement uses TRBV6-2 or TRBV6-3 and TRBJ2-7, with a weak D call TRBD2 (6 bases). This clonotype was sampled from a man aged 18-30 years who had mild COVID-19 (a few samples of this study predate the infection). Cell type and time point are not known. Sequencing was performed on PBMCs or a T cell subset sorted from them (not recorded which). The CDR3: CASSYSGGRDEQYV. The CDR3 nucleotides read TGTGCCAGCAGTTACTCCGGGGGAAGGGACGAGCAGTACGTC.